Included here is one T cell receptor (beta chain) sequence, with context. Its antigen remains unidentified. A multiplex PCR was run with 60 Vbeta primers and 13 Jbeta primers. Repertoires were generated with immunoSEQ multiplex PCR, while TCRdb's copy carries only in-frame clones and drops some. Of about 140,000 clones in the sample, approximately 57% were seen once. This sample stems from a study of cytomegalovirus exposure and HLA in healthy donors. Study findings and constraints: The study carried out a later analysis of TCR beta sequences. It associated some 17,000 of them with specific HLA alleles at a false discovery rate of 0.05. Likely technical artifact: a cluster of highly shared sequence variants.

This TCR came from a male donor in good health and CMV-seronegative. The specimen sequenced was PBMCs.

The CDR3 loop is CASSLGSDYGYTF. CDR3 DNA sequence: TGCGCCAGCAGCTTGGGGTCAGACTATGGCTACACCTTC. This rearrangement joins TRBV5-1 to TRBJ1-2; D is unclear. The CDR3 contains 13 residues. Looked up from germline, CDR1 is SGHRS and CDR2 is YFSETQ. V was trimmed by 0 bases and J by 3 bases, leaving 6 bases between them.